What follows are 9 T cell receptor beta chains derived from one specimen sequenced in a study of T cell responses to AZD1222 COVID-19 vaccine. Using immunoSEQ multiplex PCR, the repertoire was profiled, and TCRdb retains in-frame clones only, with some absent. The table has about 180,000 clones, around 94% seen once. The starting material was peripheral blood, obtained on day 0 of AZD1222 vaccination. Receptor source: an adult in good health.

This clone appeared a few times. V and J are TRBV27 and TRBJ2-1, with D uncertain. Germline lookup yields CDR1 MNHEY and CDR2 SMNVEV (reference sequence). This CDR3 has 14 amino acids. Trimming cost V 6 bases and J 0 bases, with 9 bases left between them. The CDR3 here is CASSPMGSYNEQFF. CDR3 nucleotides: TGTGCCAGCAGCCCAATGGGCTCCTACAATGAGCAGTTCTTC.

The chain joins TRBV2 to TRBJ1-1; unclear D gene. The length of the CDR3 is 11 residues. The germline V gene has CDR1 SNHLY and CDR2 FYNNEI. V was pared by 7 bases and J by 5 bases, with 8 bases between. CDR3 protein: CASNSGTEAFF. The CDR3 bases are TGTGCCAGCAATTCGGGAACTGAAGCTTTCTTT.

This rearrangement joins TRBV10-3 to TRBJ2-3, with D hard to call. Per germline, CDR1 ENHRY and CDR2 SYGVKD. There are 12 residues in the CDR3. V dropped 4 bases and J dropped 5 bases, with 7 bases sitting between them. The CDR3 nucleotides are TGTGCCATCAGTGGCCAGATAGATACGCAGTATTTT. This translates into CAISGQIDTQYF.

The chain recombines TRBV7-9 with TRBJ1-5; D ambiguous. CDR3 length equals 13 residues. Germline V gene lookup returns CDR1 SEHNR and CDR2 FQNEAQ (reference sequence). The V end was cut by 1 base, the J end by 10 bases, with 11 bases between. CDR3 amino acids: CASSLDTIGPQHF. The CDR3 DNA reads TGTGCCAGCAGCTTAGACACGATCGGACCCCAGCATTTT.

The gene calls are TRBV19 and TRBJ1-2; 9 bases match TRBD1. Germline-derived CDR1 and CDR2 are LNHDA and SQIVND (reference sequence). CDR3 length: 16 residues. Unmatched junction bases numbered 15, after V lost 6 bases and J lost 7 bases. The CDR3 DNA is TGTGCCAGTAGGAACCTTGGGGACAGGGATTCGAGTGGCTACACCTTC. Translated: CASRNLGDRDSSGYTF.

This clone was counted once. This rearrangement joins TRBV9 to TRBJ2-1, with 9 bases fitting TRBD1. CDR3 length equals 16 residues. The V gene end was trimmed by 3 bases and the J gene end by 8 bases; junction bases not matched to a gene: 12. From germline, CDR1 is SGDLS and CDR2 YYNGEE. The CDR3 bases are TGTGCCAGCAGCGCAACCTCCGGGACAGGGTTGGATGAGCAGTTCTTC. The encoded protein is CASSATSGTGLDEQFF.

This chain connects TRBV3-1 (or the pseudogene TRBV3-2) to TRBJ2-1; the D is unclear. Germline V gene data show CDR1 as LGHDT and CDR2 as YNNKEL (reference sequence). With 4 bases removed from V and 5 bases from J, the gap between germline ends came to 15 bases. The CDR3 has 15 residues. CDR3 sequence reads: CASSPTPDTNNEQFF. The CDR3 DNA follows: TGTGCCAGCAGCCCCACCCCAGATACGAACAATGAGCAGTTCTTC.

V usage is TRBV5-4 and J usage is TRBJ2-7; tentatively, D is TRBD1 (6 bases). V was clipped by 0 bases and J by 2 bases, with 9 bases between them. The germline gives CDR1 SGHNT, CDR2 YYREEE (reference sequence). CDR3 length: 14 residues. The CDR3 region is CASSLEQGPYEQYF. The CDR3 region has the DNA TGTGCCAGCAGCTTGGAACAGGGTCCCTACGAGCAGTACTTC.

The V gene is TRBV7-2, the J gene TRBJ1-5, with D tentatively TRBD1 (5 bases). V dropped 2 bases and J dropped 11 bases, with 10 bases sitting between them. The germline CDR1 and CDR2 sequences are SGHTA and FQGNSA. This CDR3 spans 12 amino acids. This CDR3 is CASSLWQGTQHF. CDR3 in DNA: TGTGCCAGCAGCTTATGGCAGGGAACCCAGCATTTT. Combining the CDR3 with reference TRBV7-2 and TRBJ1-5 gives the whole variable domain GAGVSQSPSNKVTEKGKDVELRCDPISGHTALYWYRQSLGQGLEFLIYFQGNSAPDKSGLPSDRFSAERTGGSVSTLTIQRTQQEDSAVYLCASSLWQGTQHFGDGTRLSIL.